This T cell receptor (beta chain) was found in a study of shared clonotypes between healthy human individuals. Trimming took 3 bases from V and 7 from J, leaving 15 bases between them. CDR1 and CDR2 from the germline V gene are MDHEN and SYDVKM. The CDR3 loop spans 14 amino acids. Assay: immunoSEQ multiplex PCR; the TCRdb copy retains only in-frame clones and omits some. The sample records around 2.1 million clones, about 93% being singletons. The naive CD8 fraction comprised CD45RO-negative cells positively selected for CCR7 and excluded terminally differentiated effector memory CD45RA+ cells. The V gene is TRBV28, the J gene TRBJ1-1; D possibly corresponds to TRBD1 (5 bases). The receptor was derived from a man aged 18 to 35 in good health. Some clones in this sample may be carry-over from other donors' samples. Input material: naive CD8+ T cells from PBMCs. The CDR3, as DNA: TGTGCCAGCAGTTTTCTAGGACGGGGGGATGAAGCTTTCTTT. This codes for CASSFLGRGDEAFF.